This TCR beta chain was sequenced during a study of cytomegalovirus exposure and HLA in healthy donors. The germline V gene has CDR1 LNHDA and CDR2 SQIVND (reference sequence). Trimming removed 7 bases at V and 0 bases at J, with 22 bases between. The CDR3 is 18 amino acids. Findings and caveats of the study: The study carried out a later analysis of TCR beta sequences. It associated some 17,000 of them with specific HLA alleles at a false discovery rate of 0.05. Accurate prediction of HLA-A and HLA-B alleles (for most subjects) was reportedly achieved from TCR beta sequences. Among TCR beta chains, those listed as cytomegalovirus-associated numbered around 180.

Regarding this clone: Its target is unknown.

PCR used 60 Vbeta primers and 13 Jbeta primers. Only in-frame clones appear in the TCRdb table, and some are missing; sequencing was by immunoSEQ multiplex PCR. The sample carries about 120,000 clones, about 80% recorded once. This TCR derives from a woman aged 45-65 years in good health and CMV-seronegative. Sequenced sample: PBMCs. The chain employs TRBV19 and TRBJ1-5, with D unresolved. For the CDR3, the DNA is TGTGCCAGTAACGGAGGAGTACCCCTCCTATATAGCAATCAGCCCCAGCATTTT. Translating it yields CASNGGVPLLYSNQPQHF.